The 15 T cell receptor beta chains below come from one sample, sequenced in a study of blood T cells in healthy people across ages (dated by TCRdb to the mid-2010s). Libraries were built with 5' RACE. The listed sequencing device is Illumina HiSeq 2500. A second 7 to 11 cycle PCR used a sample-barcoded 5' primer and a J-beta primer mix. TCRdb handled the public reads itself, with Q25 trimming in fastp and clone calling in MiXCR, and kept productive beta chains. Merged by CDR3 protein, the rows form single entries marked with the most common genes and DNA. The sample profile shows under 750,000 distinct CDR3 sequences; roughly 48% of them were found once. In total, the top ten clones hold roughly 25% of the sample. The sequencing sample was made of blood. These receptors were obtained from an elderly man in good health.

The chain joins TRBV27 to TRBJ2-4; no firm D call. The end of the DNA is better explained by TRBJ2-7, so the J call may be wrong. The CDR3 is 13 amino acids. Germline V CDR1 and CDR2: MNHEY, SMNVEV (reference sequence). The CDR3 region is CASSLRQPDEQYF. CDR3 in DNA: TGTGCCAGCAGTTTACGCCAGCCTGACGAGCAGTACTTC.

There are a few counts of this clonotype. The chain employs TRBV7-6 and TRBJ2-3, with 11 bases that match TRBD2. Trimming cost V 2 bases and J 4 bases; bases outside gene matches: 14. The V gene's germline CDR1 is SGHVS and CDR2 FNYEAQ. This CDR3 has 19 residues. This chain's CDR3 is CASSLNGRTSGQGPDTQYF. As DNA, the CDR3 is TGTGCCAGCAGCTTAAACGGAAGGACTAGCGGGCAGGGTCCAGATACGCAGTATTTT. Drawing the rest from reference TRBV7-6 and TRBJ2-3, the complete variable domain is GAGVSQSPRYKVTKRGQDVALRCDPISGHVSLYWYRQALGQGPEFLTYFNYEAQQDKSGLPNDRFSAERPEGSISTLTIQRTEQRDSAMYRCASSLNGRTSGQGPDTQYFGPGTRLTVL.

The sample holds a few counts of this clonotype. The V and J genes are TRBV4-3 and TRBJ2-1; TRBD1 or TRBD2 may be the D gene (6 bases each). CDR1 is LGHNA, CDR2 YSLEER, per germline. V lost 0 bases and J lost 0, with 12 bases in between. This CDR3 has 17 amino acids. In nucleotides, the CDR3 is TGCGCCAGCAGCCAAGATGGGGGGCTAAGCTCCTACAATGAGCAGTTCTTC. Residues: CASSQDGGLSSYNEQFF.

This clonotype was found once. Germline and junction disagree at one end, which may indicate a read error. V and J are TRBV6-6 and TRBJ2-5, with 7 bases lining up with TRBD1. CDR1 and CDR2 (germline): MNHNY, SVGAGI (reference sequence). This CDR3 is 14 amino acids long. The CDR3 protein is CASSYSTGTGTQYF. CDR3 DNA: TGTGCCAGCAGTTACTCGACAGGGACGGGGACCCAGTACTTT.

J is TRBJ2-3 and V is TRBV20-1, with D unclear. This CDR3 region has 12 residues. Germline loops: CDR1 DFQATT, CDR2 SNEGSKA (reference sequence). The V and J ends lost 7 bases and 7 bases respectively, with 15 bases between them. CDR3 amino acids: CSGLLDRNTQYF. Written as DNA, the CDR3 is TGCAGTGGCCTATTGGACCGCAATACGCAGTATTTT.

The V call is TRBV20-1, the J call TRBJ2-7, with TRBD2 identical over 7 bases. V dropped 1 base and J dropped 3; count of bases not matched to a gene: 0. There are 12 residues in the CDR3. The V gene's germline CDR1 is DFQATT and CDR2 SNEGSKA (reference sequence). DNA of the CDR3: TGCAGTGCTAGAGGCGGGGGCTACGAGCAGTACTTC. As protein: CSARGGGYEQYF.

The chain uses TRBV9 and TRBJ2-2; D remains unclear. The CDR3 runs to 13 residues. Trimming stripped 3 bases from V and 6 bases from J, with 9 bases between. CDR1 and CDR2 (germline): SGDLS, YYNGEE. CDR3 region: CASSADTPGELFF. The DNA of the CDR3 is TGTGCCAGCAGCGCAGACACTCCCGGGGAGCTGTTTTTT.

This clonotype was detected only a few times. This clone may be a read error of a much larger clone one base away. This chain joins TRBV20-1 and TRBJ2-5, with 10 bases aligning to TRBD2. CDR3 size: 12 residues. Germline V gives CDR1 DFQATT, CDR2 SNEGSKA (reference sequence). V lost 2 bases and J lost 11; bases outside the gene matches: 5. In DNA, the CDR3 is TGCAGTGCTAGACTAGCGGGAGTGGAGCAGTACTTC. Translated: CSARLAGVEQYF.

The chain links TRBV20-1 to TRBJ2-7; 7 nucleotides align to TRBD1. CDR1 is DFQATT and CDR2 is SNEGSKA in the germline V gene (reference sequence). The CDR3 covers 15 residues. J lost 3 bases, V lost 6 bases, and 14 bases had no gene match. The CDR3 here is CSANNPGTEIYEQYF. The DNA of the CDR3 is TGCAGTGCAAATAACCCCGGGACAGAAATCTACGAGCAGTACTTC.

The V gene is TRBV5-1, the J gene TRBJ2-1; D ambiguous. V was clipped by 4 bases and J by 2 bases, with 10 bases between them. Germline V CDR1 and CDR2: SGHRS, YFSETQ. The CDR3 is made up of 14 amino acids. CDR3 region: CASSLDHPYNEQFF. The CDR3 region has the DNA TGCGCCAGCAGCCTGGACCACCCCTACAATGAGCAGTTCTTC.

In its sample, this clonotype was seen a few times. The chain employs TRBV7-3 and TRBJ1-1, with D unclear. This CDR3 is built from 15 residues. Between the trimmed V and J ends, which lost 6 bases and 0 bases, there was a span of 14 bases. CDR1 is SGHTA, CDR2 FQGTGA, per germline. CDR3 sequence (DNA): TGTGCCAGCAGTGCCAATGGGCCGATGAACACTGAAGCTTTCTTT. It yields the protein CASSANGPMNTEAFF. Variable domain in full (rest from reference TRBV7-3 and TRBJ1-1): GAGVSQTPSNKVTEKGKYVELRCDPISGHTALYWYRQSLGQGPEFLIYFQGTGAADDSGLPNDRFFAVRPEGSVSTLKIQRTERGDSAVYLCASSANGPMNTEAFFGQGTRLTVV.

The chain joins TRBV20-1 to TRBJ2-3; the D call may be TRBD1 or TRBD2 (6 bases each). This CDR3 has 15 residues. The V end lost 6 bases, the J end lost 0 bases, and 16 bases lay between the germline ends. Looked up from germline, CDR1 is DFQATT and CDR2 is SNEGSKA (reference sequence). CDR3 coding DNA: TGCAGTGCCCACCTAGGGGGGATGAGCACAGATACGCAGTATTTT. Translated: CSAHLGGMSTDTQYF.

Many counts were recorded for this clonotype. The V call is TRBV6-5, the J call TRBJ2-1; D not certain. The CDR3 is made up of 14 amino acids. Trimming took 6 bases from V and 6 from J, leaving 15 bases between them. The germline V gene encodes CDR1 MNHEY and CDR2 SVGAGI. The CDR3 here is CASRPPSGVNEQFF. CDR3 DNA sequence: TGTGCCAGCAGACCCCCCTCTGGGGTCAATGAGCAGTTCTTC.

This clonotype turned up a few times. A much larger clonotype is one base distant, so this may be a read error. The CDR3 nucleotides are TGTGCCAGCAGTACCGCCCGCGTGCAGTACTTC. This codes for CASSTARVQYF. This sequence joins TRBV6-5 and TRBJ2-5, with no clear D. The CDR3 sequence is 11 residues long. Trimming stripped 5 bases from V and 11 bases from J, with 12 bases between. Germline values: CDR1 MNHEY, CDR2 SVGAGI.

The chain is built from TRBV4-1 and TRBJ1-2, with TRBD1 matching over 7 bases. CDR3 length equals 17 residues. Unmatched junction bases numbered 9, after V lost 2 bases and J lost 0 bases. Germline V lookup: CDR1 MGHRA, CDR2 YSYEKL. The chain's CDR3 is CASSQLLGTAPNYGYTF. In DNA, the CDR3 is TGCGCCAGCAGCCAACTCCTAGGGACAGCGCCTAACTATGGCTACACCTTC.